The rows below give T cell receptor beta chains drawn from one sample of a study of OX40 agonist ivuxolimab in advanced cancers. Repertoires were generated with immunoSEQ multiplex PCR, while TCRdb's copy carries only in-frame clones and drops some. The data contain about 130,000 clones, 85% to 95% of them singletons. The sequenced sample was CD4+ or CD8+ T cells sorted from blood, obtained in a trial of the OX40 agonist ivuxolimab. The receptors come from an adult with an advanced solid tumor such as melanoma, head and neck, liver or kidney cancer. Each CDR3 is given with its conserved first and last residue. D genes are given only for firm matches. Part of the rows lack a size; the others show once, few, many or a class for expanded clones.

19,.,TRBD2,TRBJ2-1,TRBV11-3,TGTGCCAGCAGCTTAGAGGCGGGAGGGCCCCCACTTTGGTACAATGAGCAGTTCTTC,CASSLEAGGPPLWYNEQFF
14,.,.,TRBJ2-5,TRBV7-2,TGTGCCAGCAGCCTATTAAACCCTCCAGAGACCCAGTACTTC,CASSLLNPPETQYF
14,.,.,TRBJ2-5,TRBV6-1,TGTGCCAGCAGTGAAGGGGGGGCCACAGAGACCCAGTACTTC,CASSEGGATETQYF
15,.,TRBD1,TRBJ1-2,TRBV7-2,TGTGCCAGCAGCCAAGACAGGGGGCGCAACTATGGCTACACCTTC,CASSQDRGRNYGYTF
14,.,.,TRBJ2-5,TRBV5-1,TGCGCCAGCAGCTTGGAAGGAGAAAAAGAGACCCAGTACTTC,CASSLEGEKETQYF
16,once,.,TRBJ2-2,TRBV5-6,TGTGCCAGCAGCTGGGGACTCCAAGCGAACACCGGGGAGCTGTTTTTT,CASSWGLQANTGELFF
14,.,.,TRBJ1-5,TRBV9,TGTGCCAGCAGCGTATCGGGGGAGAGCGGAGCCCAGCATTTT,CASSVSGESGAQHF
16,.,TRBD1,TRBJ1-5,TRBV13,TGTGCCAGCAGCGTACAGGGGGCGAACGGCAATCAGCCCCAGCATTTT,CASSVQGANGNQPQHF
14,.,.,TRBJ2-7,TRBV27,TGTGCCAGCAGTTCTCCGGGACCCTTCTACGAGCAGTACTTC,CASSSPGPFYEQYF
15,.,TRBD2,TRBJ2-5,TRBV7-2,TGTGCCAGCAGCCCCGGGACTGGCGGGGGAGAGACCCAGTACTTC,CASSPGTGGGETQYF
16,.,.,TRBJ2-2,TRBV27,TGTGCCAGCAGTTTAGTTAAGATTAAGAACACCGGGGAGCTGTTTTTT,CASSLVKIKNTGELFF
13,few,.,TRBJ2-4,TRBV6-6,TGTGCCTCCAAGCCCATAGCCAAAAACATTCAGTACTTC,CASKPIAKNIQYF
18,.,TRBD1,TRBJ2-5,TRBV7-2,TGTGCCAGCAGCTTCGGACAGGGGGCGATGGTGACAGGAGAGACCCAGTACTTC,CASSFGQGAMVTGETQYF